These 18 T cell receptor beta chains share one sample of origin, sequenced in a study of blood T cell repertoires in COVID-19. Some clones are missing from TCRdb's copy, which holds only in-frame ones; the method was immunoSEQ multiplex PCR. The table includes approximately 210,000 clones, 80% to 90% detected once. Material: PBMCs or T cells enriched from blood (not recorded which). These receptors originate from a woman younger than 35 who had recovered from COVID-19.

The CDR3 loop is CTSRVTGSGNTIYF. The CDR3 DNA is TGCACCAGCAGGGTGACAGGCTCTGGAAACACCATATATTTT. The V gene is TRBV1, the J gene TRBJ1-3; no DNA check was done on the table's D call, TRBD1. TRBV1 is designated a pseudogene. The length of the CDR3 is 14 residues.

This clone was counted a single time. The chain recombines TRBV2 with TRBJ1-5; D is possibly TRBD1 (6 bases). Germline CDR1 reads SNHLY; CDR2 reads FYNNEI. This CDR3 has 16 amino acids. Trimming shortened V by 2 bases and J by 5 bases, and 16 bases separated the two germline ends. The CDR3 sequence: CASSESPGQLDQPQHF. The DNA of the CDR3 is TGTGCCAGCAGTGAATCCCCCGGACAGCTAGATCAGCCCCAGCATTTT.

J is TRBJ1-3 and V is TRBV6-1; TRBD1 matches 11 bases. Germline CDR1 and CDR2: MNHNS and SASEGT. Germline trimming cut 4 bases from V and 4 bases from J; bases unmatched to any gene: 6. The CDR3 consists of 16 residues. Here the CDR3 reads CASSAPDRGPGNTIYF. CDR3 in DNA: TGTGCCAGCAGTGCCCCGGACAGGGGGCCCGGAAACACCATATATTTT.

V and J are TRBV30 and TRBJ1-2; maybe TRBD1 (5 bases). The CDR3 length is 13 residues. V dropped 4 bases and J dropped 7 bases, with 16 bases sitting between them. Germline loops: CDR1 GTSNPN, CDR2 SVGIG (reference sequence). The CDR3 sequence: CAWTKFGGGGYTF. The CDR3 DNA sequence: TGTGCCTGGACCAAGTTCGGGGGTGGTGGCTACACCTTC.

The chain carries TRBV28 and TRBJ1-1, with a possible D match to TRBD1 (5 bases). Germline V CDR1 and CDR2: MDHEN, SYDVKM. V lost 2 bases to trimming and J lost 1 base, with 23 bases between them. CDR3 size: 19 residues. CDR3 in DNA: TGTGCCAGCAGTTTAATCAATCTTAAGTTACAGGCTACGAACACTGAAGCTTTCTTT. Protein product: CASSLINLKLQATNTEAFF.

V gene TRBV10-3 combines with J gene TRBJ1-1, with 7 positions matching TRBD1. Germline assignment: CDR1 ENHRY and CDR2 SYGVKD. The CDR3 consists of 20 residues. The V gene end was trimmed by 3 bases and the J gene end by 3 bases; junction bases not matched to a gene: 22. CDR3: CAISDWPDRVGHWGYTEAFF. The DNA for the CDR3 is TGTGCCATCAGTGATTGGCCCGACAGGGTAGGTCACTGGGGGTACACTGAAGCTTTCTTT.

The gene calls are TRBV24-1 and TRBJ1-1; 9 bases fit TRBD1. CDR1 is KGHDR, CDR2 SFDVKD, per germline. Trimming removed 4 bases from V and 4 bases from J; junction bases left unmatched: 6. CDR3 length equals 15 residues. The CDR3 protein is CATSDKQGAATEAFF. The CDR3, as DNA: TGTGCCACCAGTGACAAACAGGGGGCGGCCACTGAAGCTTTCTTT.

The J gene is TRBJ1-3, the V gene TRBV7-9; D unresolved. This CDR3 contains 17 residues. V lost 1 base to trimming and J lost 0 bases, with 13 bases between them. Germline V gene data show CDR1 as SEHNR and CDR2 as FQNEAQ (reference sequence). The CDR3 spells CASSLDVRTISGNTIYF. The CDR3, as DNA: TGTGCCAGCAGCTTAGATGTTAGAACCATCTCTGGAAACACCATATATTTT.

CDR3 nucleotides: TGTGCCAGCAGTCGGGAAAGGACAGGGGGCTATTCGGAACTGTTTTTT. Amino acids: CASSRERTGGYSELFF. V gene TRBV28 combines with J gene TRBJ1-4, with TRBD1 matching over 11 bases. Per germline, CDR1 MDHEN and CDR2 SYDVKM. The CDR3 length is 16 residues. Trimming at V came to 5 bases and at J to 12 bases, leaving 14 bases not matched to a gene.

This clone was seen a single time. The chain employs TRBV30 and TRBJ1-2; 8 bases fit TRBD1. The J segment lost 0 bases and the V segment lost 3 bases, leaving 3 bases of the junction unmatched. CDR1 and CDR2 from the germline V gene are GTSNPN and SVGIG (reference sequence). CDR3 size: 14 residues. The CDR3 region has the DNA TGTGCCTGGAGGAGACAGGGGCCTAACTATGGCTACACCTTC. Its translation is CAWRRQGPNYGYTF.

The gene calls are TRBV24-1 and TRBJ2-5, with D perhaps matching TRBD1 (7 bases). There are 15 residues in the CDR3. With 2 bases removed from V and 5 bases from J, the gap between germline ends came to 14 bases. Looked up from germline, CDR1 is KGHDR and CDR2 is SFDVKD. The CDR3 region has the DNA TGTGCCACCAGTGATTCCCGACAGGGAGGCGAGACCCAGTACTTC. It codes for CATSDSRQGGETQYF.

The chain links TRBV6-5 to TRBJ1-2, with no clear D. Germline V gene sequence: CDR1 MNHEY, CDR2 SVGAGI. The CDR3 length is 10 residues. Trimming pared 10 bases from V and 8 bases from J, leaving 11 bases between. The DNA for the CDR3 is TGTGCCACCCAGGAGGACGGCTACACCTTC. Translated: CATQEDGYTF.

The J gene is TRBJ2-3, the V gene TRBV5-5, with TRBD2 matching over 8 bases. Unmatched junction bases numbered 14, after V lost 6 bases and J lost 5 bases. The germline V gene encodes CDR1 SGHKS and CDR2 YYEKEE (reference sequence). CDR3 length equals 16 residues. The CDR3 coding sequence is TGTGCCAGCACCCTAACGGGGGGGGCCTTTGGAGATACGCAGTATTTT. Encoded protein: CASTLTGGAFGDTQYF.

The chain combines TRBV7-6 with TRBJ2-3; 10 nucleotides agree with TRBD2. The CDR3 contains 17 residues. Unmatched junction bases numbered 11, after V lost 5 bases and J lost 3 bases. Per the germline V gene, CDR1 is SGHVS and CDR2 is FNYEAQ. The CDR3 sequence is CASSTALAGSLTDTQYF. The CDR3, as DNA: TGTGCCAGCAGCACCGCACTAGCGGGGAGTCTAACAGATACGCAGTATTTT.

This clone has only one observation. This sequence joins TRBV4-2 and TRBJ1-1; a possible D gene is TRBD1 (6 bases). The CDR3 runs to 15 residues. Germline V gene sequence: CDR1 LGHNA, CDR2 YNFKEQ. The V end lost 0 bases, the J end lost 7 bases, and 15 bases lay between the germline ends. The CDR3: CASSQDRRGQYEAFF. The DNA for the CDR3 is TGTGCCAGCAGCCAAGATAGGAGAGGACAGTATGAAGCTTTCTTT.

The chain carries TRBV10-3 and TRBJ1-4; D might be TRBD1 (5 bases). V was trimmed by 3 bases and J by 5 bases, leaving 13 bases between them. There are 15 residues in the CDR3. Germline CDR1 ENHRY, CDR2 SYGVKD. The CDR3 DNA reads as TGTGCCATCAGTGAAGGAGGGGCATCGAATGAAAAACTGTTTTTT. Protein: CAISEGGASNEKLFF.

The V gene is TRBV28, the J gene TRBJ1-1, with unresolved D. Germline V CDR1 and CDR2: MDHEN, SYDVKM. This CDR3 has 11 residues. Trimming took off 3 bases at V and 5 bases at J, with 4 bases between the two ends. The CDR3 coding sequence is TGTGCCAGCAGTTTCGAGACTGAAGCTTTCTTT. Its translation is CASSFETEAFF.

The rearrangement uses TRBV7-2 and TRBJ1-1, with D tentatively TRBD1 (5 bases). The CDR3 covers 14 residues. The germline CDR1 and CDR2 sequences are SGHTA and FQGNSA. Trimming cost V 0 bases and J 5 bases, with 10 bases left between them. CDR3 coding DNA: TGTGCCAGCAGCTTAGCACAGGCGGGGACTGAAGCTTTCTTT. It specifies CASSLAQAGTEAFF.